Reported below is one T cell receptor beta chain. As for treatment: 15 Gy SBRT to primary tumor, nephrectomy 4 weeks later. The tumor was a clear cell renal cell carcinoma. This sample stems from a study of radiation and T cells in renal cell carcinoma. Germline-derived CDR1 and CDR2 are LNHDA and SQIVND (reference sequence). The CDR3 has 13 amino acids. Unmatched junction bases numbered 0, after V lost 2 bases and J lost 3 bases. Profiled with immunoSEQ multiplex PCR; TCRdb holds only in-frame clones, not every one. Altogether almost 20,000 clones are present, approximately 60% being singletons, with the ten largest covering approximately 13%.

This material consisted of tumor tissue, taken from a patient whose treatment included radiotherapy and nephrectomy. This TCR was sampled from a woman between 65 and 79 years old with renal cell carcinoma. The chain couples TRBV19 to TRBJ1-2; 7 bases are shared with TRBD1. CDR3 residues: CASSITGDYGYTF. The CDR3 DNA reads TGTGCCAGTAGTATAACAGGGGACTATGGCTACACCTTC.